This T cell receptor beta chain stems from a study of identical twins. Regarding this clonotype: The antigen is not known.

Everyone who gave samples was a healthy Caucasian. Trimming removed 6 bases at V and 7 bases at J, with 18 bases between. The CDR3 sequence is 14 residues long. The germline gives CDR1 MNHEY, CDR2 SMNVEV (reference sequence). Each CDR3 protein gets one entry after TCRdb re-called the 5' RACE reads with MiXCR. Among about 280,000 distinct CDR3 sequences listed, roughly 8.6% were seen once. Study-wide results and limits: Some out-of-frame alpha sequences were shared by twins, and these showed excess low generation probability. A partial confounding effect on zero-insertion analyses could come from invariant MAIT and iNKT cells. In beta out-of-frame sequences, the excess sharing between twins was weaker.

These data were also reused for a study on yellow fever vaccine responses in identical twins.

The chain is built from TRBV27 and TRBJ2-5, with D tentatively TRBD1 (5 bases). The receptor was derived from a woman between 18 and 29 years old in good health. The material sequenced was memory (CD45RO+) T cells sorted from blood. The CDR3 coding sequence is TGTGCCAGCAGCCAAGACAGACTCTGGGGGACCCAGTACTTC. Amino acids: CASSQDRLWGTQYF.